This passage covers 12 T cell receptor beta chains from one sample sequenced in a study of shared clonotypes between healthy human individuals. Generated by immunoSEQ multiplex PCR, the TCRdb table keeps only in-frame clones and is missing some. The table shows fewer than 550,000 clones, with around 79% occurring only once. The sequenced material came from PBMCs. The receptor set was obtained from a woman in her thirties or forties in good health. Some clones in this sample may be carry-over from other donors' samples.

This sequence joins TRBV6-5 and TRBJ2-7, with 7 bases matching TRBD1. Germline-derived CDR1 and CDR2 are MNHEY and SVGAGI. This CDR3 is built from 13 residues. Unmatched junction bases numbered 5, after V lost 5 bases and J lost 4 bases. CDR3 protein: CASSPGQLYEQYF. CDR3 nucleotide sequence: TGTGCCAGCAGTCCGGGACAGCTTTACGAGCAGTACTTC.

This rearrangement joins TRBV19 to TRBJ1-5; D is uncertain. Germline-derived CDR1 and CDR2 are LNHDA and SQIVND (reference sequence). This CDR3 has 15 residues. With 7 bases removed from V and 4 bases from J, the gap between germline ends came to 17 bases. The CDR3 region is CASNMSPVGNQPQHF. Here the CDR3 DNA reads TGTGCCAGTAATATGAGTCCAGTGGGAAATCAGCCCCAGCATTTT. Based on the CDR3 plus reference TRBV19 and TRBJ1-5, the full variable domain is DGGITQSPKYLFRKEGQNVTLSCEQNLNHDAMYWYRQDPGQGLRLIYYSQIVNDFQKGDIAEGYSVSREKKESFPLTVTSAQKNPTAFYLCASNMSPVGNQPQHFGDGTRLSIL.

The chain uses TRBV4-3 and TRBJ1-1, with D tentatively TRBD1 (6 bases). In germline, CDR1 is LGHNA, CDR2 YSLEER. V was trimmed by 1 base and J by 7 bases, leaving 10 bases between them. This CDR3 has 13 amino acids. The CDR3 loop reads CASSQGTVGEAFF. CDR3 bases: TGCGCCAGCAGCCAAGGGACAGTTGGTGAAGCTTTCTTT.

The rearrangement links TRBV4-2 to TRBJ2-1; 8 nucleotides match TRBD2. Germline CDR1 reads LGHNA; CDR2 reads YNFKEQ. J gave up 2 bases and V 1 base, and 4 bases lay outside the gene matches. CDR3 size: 16 residues. The CDR3 loop is CASSQASGGPYNEQFF. The CDR3 DNA reads TGTGCCAGCAGCCAAGCCTCGGGAGGGCCCTACAATGAGCAGTTCTTC.

The CDR3 sequence: CASSEVAGEGEAFF. CDR3 sequence (DNA): TGTGCCAGCAGTGAAGTAGCAGGGGAGGGTGAAGCTTTCTTT. This sequence joins TRBV6-1 and TRBJ1-1; D may be TRBD1 (6 bases). Per germline, CDR1 MNHNS and CDR2 SASEGT. V was trimmed by 1 base and J by 7 bases, leaving 13 bases between them. The CDR3 contains 14 residues.

V and J are TRBV6-5 and TRBJ2-7; D unclear. The CDR3 consists of 11 residues. The ends were cut back, 7 bases at V and 2 bases at J, with 6 bases in the middle. From germline, CDR1 is MNHEY and CDR2 SVGAGI. The DNA for the CDR3 is TGTGCCAGCAAAAAAGCCTACGAGCAGTACTTC. Protein product: CASKKAYEQYF.

This chain links TRBV2 with TRBJ2-6; 7 nucleotides agree with TRBD1. From germline, CDR1 is SNHLY and CDR2 FYNNEI. This CDR3 region has 15 residues. The V gene end was trimmed by 4 bases and the J gene end by 4 bases; junction bases not matched to a gene: 4. The CDR3 protein is CASSADRAGANVLTF. CDR3 DNA sequence: TGTGCCAGCAGTGCCGACAGGGCCGGGGCCAACGTCCTGACTTTC.

The chain links TRBV4-1 to TRBJ2-1, with D tentatively TRBD2 (6 bases). V lost 0 bases and J 4 bases, leaving 19 bases between the germline ends. The germline V gene has CDR1 MGHRA and CDR2 YSYEKL. The CDR3 has 18 residues. The CDR3 sequence is CASSQEGHVIAAYNEQFF. CDR3 in DNA: TGCGCCAGCAGCCAAGAAGGCCATGTAATAGCGGCATACAATGAGCAGTTCTTC.

This rearrangement joins TRBV6-1 to TRBJ2-1, with 7 bases that match TRBD2. This CDR3 is 15 amino acids long. V lost 4 bases to trimming and J lost 4 bases; unmatched junction nucleotides: 7. The germline V gene encodes CDR1 MNHNS and CDR2 SASEGT. The CDR3: CASSGGSGSYNEQFF. DNA for the CDR3: TGTGCCAGCAGTGGCGGGAGCGGGTCTTACAATGAGCAGTTCTTC.

This clone was recorded a few times. J is TRBJ1-1 and V is TRBV7-9, with a tentative D call TRBD1 (6 bases). Looked up from germline, CDR1 is SEHNR and CDR2 is FQNEAQ (reference sequence). Trimming pared 1 base from V and 1 base from J, leaving 10 bases between. This CDR3 region has 15 residues. The CDR3 bases are TGTGCCAGCAGCTTAGGGGGGGCAGCGAACACTGAAGCTTTCTTT. Its protein product is CASSLGGAANTEAFF.

The V call is TRBV10-3, the J call TRBJ2-7; 9 nucleotides align to TRBD1. The CDR3 contains 15 residues. Germline V gene data show CDR1 as ENHRY and CDR2 as SYGVKD. V was pared by 4 bases and J by 2 bases, with 6 bases of the junction left unmatched. The CDR3 DNA is TGTGCCATCAGTGGACCGGGACAGGGTGCCTACGAGCAGTACTTC. It is translated as CAISGPGQGAYEQYF.

The V gene is TRBV4-1, the J gene TRBJ2-1, with 8 bases that match TRBD2. The ends lost 4 bases at V and 8 bases at J; junction bases unmatched: 16. Germline V gene lookup returns CDR1 MGHRA and CDR2 YSYEKL. The CDR3 contains 17 residues. CDR3 sequence (DNA): TGCGCCAGCAGCCCCGAGGGAATTAGCGGGATCGGCGATGAGCAGTTCTTC. Protein sequence: CASSPEGISGIGDEQFF.